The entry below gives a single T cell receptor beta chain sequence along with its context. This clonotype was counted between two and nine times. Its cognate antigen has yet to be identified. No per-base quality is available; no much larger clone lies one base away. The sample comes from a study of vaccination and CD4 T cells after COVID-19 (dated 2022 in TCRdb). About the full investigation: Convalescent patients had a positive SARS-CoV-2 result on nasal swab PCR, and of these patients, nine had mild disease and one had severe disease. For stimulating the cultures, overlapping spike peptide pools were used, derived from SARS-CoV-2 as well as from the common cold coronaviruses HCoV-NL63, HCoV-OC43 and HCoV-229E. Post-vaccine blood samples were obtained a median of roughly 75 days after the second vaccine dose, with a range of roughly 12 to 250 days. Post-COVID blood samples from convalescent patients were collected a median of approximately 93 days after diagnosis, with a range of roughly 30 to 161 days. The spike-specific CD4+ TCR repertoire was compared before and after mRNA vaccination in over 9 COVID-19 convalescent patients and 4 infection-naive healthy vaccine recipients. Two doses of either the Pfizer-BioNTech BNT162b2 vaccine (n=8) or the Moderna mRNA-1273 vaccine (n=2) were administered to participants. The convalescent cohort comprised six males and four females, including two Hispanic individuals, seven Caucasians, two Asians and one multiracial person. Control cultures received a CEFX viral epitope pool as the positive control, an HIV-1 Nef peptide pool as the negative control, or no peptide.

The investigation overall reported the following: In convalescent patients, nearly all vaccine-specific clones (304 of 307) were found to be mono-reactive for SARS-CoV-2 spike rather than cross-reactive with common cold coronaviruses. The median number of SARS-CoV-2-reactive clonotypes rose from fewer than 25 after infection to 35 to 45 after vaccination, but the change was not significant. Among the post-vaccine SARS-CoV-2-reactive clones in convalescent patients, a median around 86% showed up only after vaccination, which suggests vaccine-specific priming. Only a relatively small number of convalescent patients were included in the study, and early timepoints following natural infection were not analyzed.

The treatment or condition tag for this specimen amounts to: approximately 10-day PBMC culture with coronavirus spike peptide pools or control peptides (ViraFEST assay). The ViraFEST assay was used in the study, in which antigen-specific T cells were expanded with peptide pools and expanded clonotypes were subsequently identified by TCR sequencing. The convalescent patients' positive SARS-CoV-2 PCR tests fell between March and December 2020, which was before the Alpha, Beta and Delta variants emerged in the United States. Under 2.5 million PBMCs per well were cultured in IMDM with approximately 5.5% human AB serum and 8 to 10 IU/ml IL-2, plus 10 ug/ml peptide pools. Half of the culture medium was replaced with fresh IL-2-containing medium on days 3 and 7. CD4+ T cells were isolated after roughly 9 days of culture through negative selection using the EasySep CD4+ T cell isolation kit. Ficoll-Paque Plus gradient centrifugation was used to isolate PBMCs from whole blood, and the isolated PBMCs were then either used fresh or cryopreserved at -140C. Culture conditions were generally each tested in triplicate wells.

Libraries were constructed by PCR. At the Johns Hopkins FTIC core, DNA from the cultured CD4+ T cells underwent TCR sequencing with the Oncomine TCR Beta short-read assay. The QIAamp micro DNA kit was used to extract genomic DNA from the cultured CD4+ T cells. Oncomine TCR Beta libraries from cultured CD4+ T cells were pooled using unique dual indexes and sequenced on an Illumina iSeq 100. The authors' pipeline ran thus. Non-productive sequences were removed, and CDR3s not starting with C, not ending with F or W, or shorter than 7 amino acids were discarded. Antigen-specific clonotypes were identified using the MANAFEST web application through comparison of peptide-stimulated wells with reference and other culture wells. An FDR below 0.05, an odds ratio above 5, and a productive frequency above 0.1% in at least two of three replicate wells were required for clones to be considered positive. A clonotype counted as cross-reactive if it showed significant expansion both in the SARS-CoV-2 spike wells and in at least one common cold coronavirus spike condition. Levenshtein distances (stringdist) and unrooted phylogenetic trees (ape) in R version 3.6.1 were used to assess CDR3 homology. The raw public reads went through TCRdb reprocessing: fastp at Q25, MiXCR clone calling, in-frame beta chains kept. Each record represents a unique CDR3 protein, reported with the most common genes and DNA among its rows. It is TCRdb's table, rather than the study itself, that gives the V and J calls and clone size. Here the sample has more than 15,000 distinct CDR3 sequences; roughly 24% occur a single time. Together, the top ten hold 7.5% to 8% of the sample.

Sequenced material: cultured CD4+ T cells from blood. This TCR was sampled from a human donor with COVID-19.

CDR3 reads: CASSRTQGGGETQYF. The nucleotide sequence is TGCGCCAGCAGCCGTACGCAGGGGGGCGGAGAGACCCAGTACTTC. This sequence uses TRBV4-3 and TRBJ2-5; the best D guess is TRBD1, with 7 bases matching. Inclusive of the bounding cysteine and phenylalanine, the CDR3 is 15 residues long. Only the CDR3 part of the read is kept: 45 bases, read in frame from the first base. V is clipped by 4 bases and J by 4 bases, and the sequence between their germline boundaries is 16 bases long. CDR1 and CDR2, looked up from the germline V gene, are LGHNA and YSLEER.